Each of the 10 T cell receptor beta chains below was sequenced from the same sample in a study of shared clonotypes between healthy human individuals. Clones were sequenced by immunoSEQ multiplex PCR, and TCRdb holds only the in-frame ones, with some missing. Here the sample spans roughly 640,000 clones, around 97% being singletons. Source material: naive CD4+ T cells sorted from blood. Subset reported: CD45RA+ positively selected. The origin of the receptors is a woman in her 30s in good health.

V is TRBV28 and J is TRBJ1-5; no clear D gene. V dropped 4 bases and J dropped 6 bases, with 1 base sitting between them. This CDR3 is built from 10 residues. Germline V gives CDR1 MDHEN, CDR2 SYDVKM. CDR3 DNA sequence: TGTGCCAGCAGTTCTCAGCCCCAGCATTTT. Amino acids: CASSSQPQHF.

V and J are TRBV18 and TRBJ2-7, with D perhaps matching TRBD1 or TRBD2 (7 bases each). V dropped 1 base and J dropped 0 bases, with 10 bases sitting between them. CDR1 and CDR2 (germline): KGHSH, LQKENI. The length of the CDR3 is 15 residues. CDR3 loop: CASSPQRDSSYEQYF. The CDR3 coding sequence is TGTGCCAGCTCACCACAGCGGGACAGCTCCTACGAGCAGTACTTC.

The chain employs TRBV18 and TRBJ2-7, with unresolved D. The length of the CDR3 is 14 residues. V lost 2 bases and J 6 bases, leaving 14 bases between the germline ends. Germline V gene lookup returns CDR1 KGHSH and CDR2 LQKENI. In DNA form, the CDR3 reads TGTGCCAGCTCACCATCAACCACGAGCCCCGAGCAGTACTTC. Its translation: CASSPSTTSPEQYF.

This chain uses TRBV28 with TRBJ1-2, with 7 bases aligning to TRBD1. V lost 8 bases and J lost 7; bases outside the gene matches: 13. The CDR3 loop spans 14 amino acids. In germline, CDR1 is MDHEN, CDR2 SYDVKM. DNA for the CDR3: TGTGCCAGCTTCGGGGCAGGGGGTCGACTTGGCTACACCTTC. Translation gives CASFGAGGRLGYTF.

As to this clone: Other DNA sequences in the sample encode the same CDR3. The chain combines TRBV30 with TRBJ2-5; D gene ambiguous. CDR3 length: 13 residues. Germline V gene data show CDR1 as GTSNPN and CDR2 as SVGIG (reference sequence). V gave up 0 bases and J gave up 2 bases, with 7 bases separating them. CDR3 in DNA: TGTGCCTGGAGTGTACGCGCGCAAGAGACCCAGTACTTC. It codes for CAWSVRAQETQYF.

V gene TRBV5-1 combines with J gene TRBJ2-7; possible D gene TRBD2, 5 bases. Germline lookup yields CDR1 SGHRS and CDR2 YFSETQ. Trimming cost V 0 bases and J 6 bases, with 16 bases left between them. This CDR3 region has 15 residues. The CDR3 DNA reads as TGCGCCAGCAGCTTGGTTGTCAGCGTAGGAGGCGAGCAGTACTTC. This codes for CASSLVVSVGGEQYF.

The V call is TRBV4-1, the J call TRBJ2-1; 7 bases are a match to TRBD1. Germline V gene lookup returns CDR1 MGHRA and CDR2 YSYEKL. The CDR3 contains 17 residues. Germline trimming cut 0 bases from V and 5 bases from J; bases unmatched to any gene: 10. The chain's CDR3 is CASSQDLTGRFDNEQFF. CDR3 DNA: TGCGCCAGCAGCCAAGATTTGACAGGGCGCTTTGACAATGAGCAGTTCTTC.

This clone was seen just once. This chain joins TRBV18 and TRBJ2-5; D may be TRBD1 or TRBD2 (5 bases each). Germline CDR1 is KGHSH and CDR2 is LQKENI. Trimming removed 3 bases at V and 5 bases at J, with 10 bases between. The length of the CDR3 is 13 residues. The CDR3 loop reads CASSPGRPETQYF. For the CDR3, the DNA is TGTGCCAGCTCACCGGGACGGCCTGAGACCCAGTACTTC.

The CDR3 loop is CAISEGVPLGETQYF. As DNA, the CDR3 is TGTGCCATCAGTGAGGGGGTCCCGCTCGGGGAGACCCAGTACTTC. The J gene is TRBJ2-5, the V gene TRBV10-3, with no clear D. Trimming removed 2 bases at V and 5 bases at J, with 15 bases between. This CDR3 is built from 15 residues. Germline CDR1 reads ENHRY; CDR2 reads SYGVKD.

DNA for the CDR3: TGCGCCAGCAGCCAAGGGGTCCTAGCGTCCACCTACGAGCAGTACTTC. Translation: CASSQGVLASTYEQYF. The chain is built from TRBV4-1 and TRBJ2-7; weak D call: TRBD2 (6 bases). V was pared by 1 base and J by 2 bases, with 15 bases between. There are 16 residues in the CDR3. CDR1 and CDR2 from the germline V gene are MGHRA and YSYEKL.